This T cell receptor beta chain was observed in a study of T-cell memory formation after mild COVID-19. Germline V lookup: CDR1 SNHLY, CDR2 FYNNEI. Trimming took off 3 bases at V and 5 bases at J, with 11 bases between the two ends. This CDR3 is built from 14 residues. This clonotype was seen ten or more times. MiXCR, run by TCRdb on the 5' RACE reads, gives a single entry per CDR3 protein. The sample lists around 110,000 distinct CDR3 sequences; approximately 15% were seen once. The clonotype comes from a man aged 18 to 35 who had mild COVID-19 (a few samples of this study predate the infection). Cell type and time point are not known. The sequencing sample was made of PBMCs or a T cell subset sorted from them (not recorded which). The chain is built from TRBV2 and TRBJ2-1; D uncertain. CDR3 DNA sequence: TGTGCCAGCAGTGAGGCGATCCCCGACAATGAGCAGTTCTTC. This sequence encodes CASSEAIPDNEQFF.